This T cell receptor beta chain was sequenced for a study of T-cell reconstitution after alpha-beta-depleted transplantation in children. V was clipped by 3 bases and J by 8 bases, with 13 bases between them. The CDR3 covers 13 residues. Unique molecular identifiers tagged the TCRbeta library. One entry per CDR3 protein results from TCRdb running MiXCR on the PCR reads. The sample lists about 400,000 distinct CDR3 sequences, about 14% occurring once. The chain has TRBV12-3 or TRBV12-4 and TRBJ1-2, with D possibly matching TRBD1 (5 bases). This clonotype was sampled from a human donor who donated a stem cell graft to a child with Fanconi anemia. This sample comprised PBMCs, obtained from the stem cell graft. CDR3 residues: CASSLGGKGGYTF. In DNA form, the CDR3 reads TGTGCCAGCAGTTTGGGAGGGAAGGGGGGCTACACCTTC.